This T cell receptor beta chain was profiled in a study of T-cell reconstitution after alpha-beta-depleted transplantation in children. There are many counts of this clonotype. Antigen unknown. General observations from the study: In patients about two months after transplant, alpha-beta T cells reportedly arose from several hundred expanded graft clones.

The authors prepared the TCRbeta library with unique molecular identifiers. TCRdb used MiXCR to reprocess the PCR reads, holding one entry per CDR3 protein. The sample lists some 200,000 distinct CDR3 sequences, approximately 10% seen once, with over 25% in the top ten. The specimen was PBMCs, collected before TCRalphabeta/CD19-depleted stem cell transplant. The clonotype originates from a child less than two years old with acute myeloid leukemia, due to receive a stem cell transplant.

CDR3 sequence: CSASSGGVPNEQFF. The CDR3 DNA sequence: TGCAGTGCTAGTAGCGGGGGGGTACCCAATGAGCAGTTCTTC. The rearrangement links TRBV20-1 to TRBJ2-1; TRBD2 matches 11 bases. From germline, CDR1 is DFQATT and CDR2 SNEGSKA (reference sequence). There are 14 residues in the CDR3. V gave up 3 bases and J gave up 6 bases; unmatched junction bases: 4.